This is a list of T cell receptor beta chains from one sample in a study of cytomegalovirus exposure and HLA in healthy donors. Here immunoSEQ multiplex PCR was the method, and the copy in TCRdb shows in-frame clones only, minus some. Among fewer than 200,000 clones, about three quarters were seen once, and the ten largest hold around 0.97%. Sequenced sample: PBMCs. Source of these receptors: a woman aged 50 to 60 in good health and CMV-seropositive. Both conserved end residues are part of each CDR3. The order of the fields is D gene, V gene, clone size, J gene, CDR3 protein, CDR3 DNA. A D gene is named only where the DNA matches it firmly. A clone size is listed for some rows: how often the clone was seen (once, few, many), or a class if it is expanded.

D gene: -; V gene: TRBV5-1; clone size: once; J gene: TRBJ2-7; CDR3 protein: CASSLDGSYEQYF; CDR3 DNA: TGCGCCAGCAGCTTGGACGGCTCCTACGAGCAGTACTTC
D gene: -; V gene: TRBV6-1; clone size: -; J gene: TRBJ1-3; CDR3 protein: CASRDGHSGNTIYF; CDR3 DNA: TGTGCCAGCAGGGACGGACACTCTGGAAACACCATATATTTT
D gene: TRBD1; V gene: TRBV4-2; clone size: -; J gene: TRBJ2-5; CDR3 protein: CASSQGQGAQGETQYF; CDR3 DNA: TGTGCCAGCAGCCAGGGACAGGGGGCGCAGGGGGAGACCCAGTACTTC
D gene: -; V gene: TRBV30; clone size: -; J gene: TRBJ1-1; CDR3 protein: CAWSVGVNTEAFF; CDR3 DNA: TGTGCCTGGAGTGTGGGAGTGAACACTGAAGCTTTCTTT
D gene: TRBD1; V gene: TRBV5-1; clone size: -; J gene: TRBJ1-1; CDR3 protein: CASSLEGGGEAFF; CDR3 DNA: TGCGCCAGCAGCTTGGAAGGGGGCGGGGAAGCTTTCTTT
D gene: TRBD1; V gene: TRBV18; clone size: -; J gene: TRBJ1-1; CDR3 protein: CASSLKTGGTIRAEAFF; CDR3 DNA: TGTGCCAGCTCACTTAAGACAGGGGGCACAATAAGGGCTGAAGCTTTCTTT
D gene: -; V gene: TRBV29-1; clone size: -; J gene: TRBJ1-2; CDR3 protein: CSVETGANYGYTF; CDR3 DNA: TGCAGCGTTGAAACCGGTGCTAACTATGGCTACACCTTC
D gene: -; V gene: TRBV9; clone size: once; J gene: TRBJ2-7; CDR3 protein: CASSTGTPDEQYF; CDR3 DNA: TGTGCCAGCAGCACCGGGACTCCAGACGAGCAGTACTTC
D gene: -; V gene: TRBV5-1; clone size: -; J gene: TRBJ2-7; CDR3 protein: CASSWGEPDRFYEQYF; CDR3 DNA: TGCGCCAGCAGCTGGGGGGAACCGGACAGGTTCTACGAGCAGTACTTC
D gene: TRBD1; V gene: TRBV6-1; clone size: few; J gene: TRBJ2-1; CDR3 protein: CASSESRLGQGTYNEQFF; CDR3 DNA: TGTGCCAGCAGTGAATCGCGATTAGGACAGGGGACATACAATGAGCAGTTCTTC
D gene: -; V gene: TRBV7-2; clone size: -; J gene: TRBJ2-7; CDR3 protein: CASSFLQKSYEQYF; CDR3 DNA: TGTGCCAGCAGCTTCTTACAGAAATCCTACGAGCAGTACTTC
D gene: -; V gene: TRBV2; clone size: -; J gene: TRBJ1-1; CDR3 protein: CASSAVGRSTEAFF; CDR3 DNA: TGTGCCAGCAGTGCTGTAGGTCGGAGCACTGAAGCTTTCTTT
D gene: -; V gene: TRBV2; clone size: -; J gene: TRBJ2-3; CDR3 protein: CASSTQPGGYVVSSTDTQYF; CDR3 DNA: TGTGCCAGCAGCACGCAACCAGGGGGGTATGTTGTATCTAGCACAGATACGCAGTATTTT
D gene: TRBD1; V gene: TRBV7-2; clone size: -; J gene: TRBJ2-3; CDR3 protein: CASSPQGSDTDTQYF; CDR3 DNA: TGTGCCAGCAGTCCACAGGGGTCAGACACAGATACGCAGTATTTT
D gene: -; V gene: TRBV6-5; clone size: -; J gene: TRBJ2-7; CDR3 protein: CASSTPGVGQYF; CDR3 DNA: TGTGCCAGCAGTACCCCAGGGGTCGGGCAGTACTTC
D gene: -; V gene: TRBV5-1; clone size: -; J gene: TRBJ1-6; CDR3 protein: CASTKDSGGNSPLHF; CDR3 DNA: TGCGCCAGCACCAAGGACTCCGGAGGTAATTCACCCCTCCACTTT
D gene: TRBD1; V gene: TRBV27; clone size: -; J gene: TRBJ2-3; CDR3 protein: CASRKDRGADTQYF; CDR3 DNA: TGTGCCAGCAGGAAGGACAGGGGAGCAGATACGCAGTATTTT
D gene: -; V gene: TRBV10-1; clone size: -; J gene: TRBJ2-5; CDR3 protein: CASSADRRETQYF; CDR3 DNA: TGCGCCAGCAGTGCTGACAGGCGGGAGACCCAGTACTTC
D gene: -; V gene: TRBV18; clone size: -; J gene: TRBJ1-2; CDR3 protein: CASSPPVGREVGYTF; CDR3 DNA: TGTGCCAGCTCACCCCCGGTCGGCAGGGAAGTCGGCTACACCTTC
D gene: TRBD1; V gene: TRBV6-6; clone size: -; J gene: TRBJ2-2; CDR3 protein: CASTPGQGGELFF; CDR3 DNA: TGTGCCAGCACCCCGGGACAGGGCGGGGAGCTGTTTTTT
D gene: TRBD1; V gene: TRBV4-3; clone size: -; J gene: TRBJ1-6; CDR3 protein: CASSPQGGNSPLHF; CDR3 DNA: TGCGCCAGCAGCCCTCAGGGGGGCAATTCACCCCTCCACTTT
D gene: TRBD1; V gene: TRBV19; clone size: -; J gene: TRBJ1-5; CDR3 protein: CASSSRDRGGFNQPQHF; CDR3 DNA: TGTGCCAGTAGTTCCCGGGACAGGGGCGGATTCAATCAGCCCCAGCATTTT
D gene: TRBD1; V gene: TRBV18; clone size: -; J gene: TRBJ1-4; CDR3 protein: CASSSTGAIGEKLFF; CDR3 DNA: TGTGCCAGCTCATCAACAGGGGCAATTGGGGAAAAACTGTTTTTT
D gene: -; V gene: TRBV29-1; clone size: -; J gene: TRBJ2-7; CDR3 protein: CSVVLGGLAYEQYF; CDR3 DNA: TGCAGCGTTGTATTGGGGGGGCTCGCCTACGAGCAGTACTTC
D gene: -; V gene: TRBV28; clone size: -; J gene: TRBJ1-5; CDR3 protein: CASSSSPLNQPQHF; CDR3 DNA: TGTGCCAGCAGTTCGTCCCCCCTCAATCAGCCCCAGCATTTT
D gene: TRBD2; V gene: TRBV10-3; clone size: once; J gene: TRBJ2-1; CDR3 protein: CAISDTLAGGQFF; CDR3 DNA: TGTGCCATCAGCGACACCCTAGCGGGAGGGCAGTTCTTC
D gene: TRBD2; V gene: TRBV7-2; clone size: -; J gene: TRBJ2-5; CDR3 protein: CASSFSGGPQETQYF; CDR3 DNA: TGTGCCAGCAGCTTTAGCGGGGGGCCGCAAGAGACCCAGTACTTC
D gene: -; V gene: TRBV14; clone size: few; J gene: TRBJ2-6; CDR3 protein: CASSQVLDNVLTF; CDR3 DNA: TGTGCCAGCAGCCAAGTACTAGACAACGTCCTGACTTTC
D gene: -; V gene: TRBV6-5; clone size: -; J gene: TRBJ2-3; CDR3 protein: CASSYGLRTDTQYF; CDR3 DNA: TGTGCCAGCAGTTACGGACTTCGCACAGATACGCAGTATTTT
D gene: -; V gene: TRBV9; clone size: once; J gene: TRBJ2-3; CDR3 protein: CASSVAGEVGDTQYF; CDR3 DNA: TGTGCCAGCAGCGTAGCTGGGGAGGTGGGAGATACGCAGTATTTT
D gene: TRBD2; V gene: TRBV4-1; clone size: -; J gene: TRBJ2-1; CDR3 protein: CASSQDVTSGRNNEQFF; CDR3 DNA: TGCGCCAGCAGCCAAGATGTGACTAGCGGACGAAACAATGAGCAGTTCTTC
D gene: TRBD1; V gene: TRBV6-5; clone size: -; J gene: TRBJ1-2; CDR3 protein: CASSSRQGVSGYTF; CDR3 DNA: TGTGCCAGCAGTTCCCGACAGGGGGTTAGTGGCTACACCTTC
D gene: TRBD1; V gene: TRBV7-2; clone size: -; J gene: TRBJ1-5; CDR3 protein: CASSSGQGGGNQPQHF; CDR3 DNA: TGTGCCAGCAGCTCCGGACAGGGGGGAGGCAATCAGCCCCAGCATTTT
D gene: -; V gene: TRBV5-1; clone size: -; J gene: TRBJ1-6; CDR3 protein: CASSLGTGSSYNSPLHF; CDR3 DNA: TGCGCCAGCAGCTTGGGCACAGGGAGCTCCTATAATTCACCCCTCCACTTT
D gene: -; V gene: TRBV6-5; clone size: -; J gene: TRBJ1-1; CDR3 protein: CASTYARGAGNTEAFF; CDR3 DNA: TGTGCCAGCACTTACGCGCGAGGCGCGGGGAACACTGAAGCTTTCTTT
D gene: -; V gene: TRBV10-3; clone size: few; J gene: TRBJ2-3; CDR3 protein: CAISEDGGDTDTQYF; CDR3 DNA: TGTGCCATCAGTGAAGACGGGGGAGACACAGATACGCAGTATTTT
D gene: TRBD2; V gene: TRBV10-3; clone size: -; J gene: TRBJ2-7; CDR3 protein: CATLAAGGVGEQYF; CDR3 DNA: TGTGCCACACTCGCCGCGGGGGGCGTGGGCGAGCAGTACTTC
D gene: TRBD1; V gene: TRBV15; clone size: once; J gene: TRBJ2-2; CDR3 protein: CATSRGDRGAGELFF; CDR3 DNA: TGTGCCACCAGCAGAGGGGACAGGGGGGCCGGGGAGCTGTTTTTT
D gene: -; V gene: TRBV9; clone size: -; J gene: TRBJ1-1; CDR3 protein: CASSVGEENTEAFF; CDR3 DNA: TGTGCCAGCAGCGTAGGGGAGGAGAACACTGAAGCTTTCTTT
D gene: -; V gene: TRBV2; clone size: few; J gene: TRBJ2-3; CDR3 protein: CASSGWGEWSTDTQYF; CDR3 DNA: TGTGCCAGCAGTGGATGGGGGGAGTGGAGCACAGATACGCAGTATTTT